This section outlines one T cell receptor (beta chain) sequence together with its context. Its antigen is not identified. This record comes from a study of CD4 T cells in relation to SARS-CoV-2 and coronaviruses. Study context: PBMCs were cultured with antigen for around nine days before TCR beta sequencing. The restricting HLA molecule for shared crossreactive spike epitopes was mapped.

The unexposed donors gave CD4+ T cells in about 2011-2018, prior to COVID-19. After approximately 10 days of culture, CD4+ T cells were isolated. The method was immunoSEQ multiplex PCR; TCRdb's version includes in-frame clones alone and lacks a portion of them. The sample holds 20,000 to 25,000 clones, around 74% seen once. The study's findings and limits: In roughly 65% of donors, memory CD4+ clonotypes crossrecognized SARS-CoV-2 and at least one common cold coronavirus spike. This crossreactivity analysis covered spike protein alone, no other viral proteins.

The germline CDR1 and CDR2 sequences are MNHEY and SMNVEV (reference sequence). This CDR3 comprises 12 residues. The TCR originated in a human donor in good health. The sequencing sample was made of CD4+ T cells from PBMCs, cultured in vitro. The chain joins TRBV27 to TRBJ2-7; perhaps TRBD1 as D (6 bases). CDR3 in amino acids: CALRGPIAEQYF. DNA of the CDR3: TGTGCTCTCAGGGGTCCCATAGCCGAGCAGTACTTC.